Listed here are 27 T cell receptor beta chains from one sample, sequenced in a study of blood T cell repertoires in COVID-19. Here immunoSEQ multiplex PCR was the method, and the copy in TCRdb shows in-frame clones only, minus some. The sample has approximately 99,000 clones, over 75% seen once. Sequencing input: peripheral blood. Source of these receptors: a human donor in a cohort sampled during active COVID-19.

The gene calls are TRBV27 and TRBJ1-2; D might be TRBD1 (5 bases). V lost 2 bases to trimming and J lost 4 bases, with 14 bases between them. This CDR3 has 15 amino acids. Germline-derived CDR1 and CDR2 are MNHEY and SMNVEV (reference sequence). The CDR3 protein is CASSLRWGVPYGYTF. CDR3 in DNA: TGTGCCAGCAGTTTACGCTGGGGGGTACCCTATGGCTACACCTTC.

The chain uses TRBV5-4 and TRBJ2-3; possibly TRBD1 for D (6 bases). Deletions cut 5 bases from V and 5 bases from J, with 24 bases between. This CDR3 comprises 17 residues. Germline CDR1 reads SGHNT; CDR2 reads YYREEE (reference sequence). CDR3 loop: CASSLQRRGGEGDTQYF. The DNA for the CDR3 is TGTGCCAGCAGTTTACAGCGAAGAGGGGGAGAGGGAGATACGCAGTATTTT.

The rearrangement uses TRBV3-1 (or the pseudogene TRBV3-2) and TRBJ2-3; 11 nucleotides match TRBD1. The CDR3 totals 14 residues. V lost 3 bases, J lost 4 bases, and 0 bases stayed unmatched. Germline loops: CDR1 LGHDT, CDR2 YNNKEL (reference sequence). This chain's CDR3 is CASSQGQGADTQYF. In DNA, the CDR3 is TGTGCCAGCAGCCAGGGACAGGGGGCAGATACGCAGTATTTT.

V is TRBV6-5 and J is TRBJ1-1; D gene ambiguous. Germline V gene data show CDR1 as MNHEY and CDR2 as SVGAGI. V lost 2 bases, J lost 1 base, and 5 bases lay in between. There are 13 residues in the CDR3. The CDR3 loop is CASSYAQNTEAFF. CDR3 coding DNA: TGTGCCAGCAGTTACGCGCAGAACACTGAAGCTTTCTTT.

With respect to this clone: The sample holds other DNA sequences that translate to the same CDR3. The chain uses TRBV19 and TRBJ2-7; 7 bases match TRBD2. From germline, CDR1 is LNHDA and CDR2 SQIVND (reference sequence). Germline trimming cut 3 bases from V and 3 bases from J; bases unmatched to any gene: 11. The CDR3 sequence is 16 residues long. Written as DNA, the CDR3 is TGTGCCAGTAGTATGTTGTTGAGGGCTAGCGGCTACGAGCAGTACTTC. Its protein is CASSMLLRASGYEQYF. The complete variable domain, with remaining parts taken from reference TRBV19 and TRBJ2-7, reads DGGITQSPKYLFRKEGQNVTLSCEQNLNHDAMYWYRQDPGQGLRLIYYSQIVNDFQKGDIAEGYSVSREKKESFPLTVTSAQKNPTAFYLCASSMLLRASGYEQYFGPGTRLTVT.

In nucleotides, the CDR3 is TGCGCCAGCAGCCCTGGTGGGGGGAGCACAGATACGCAGTATTTT. It encodes CASSPGGGSTDTQYF. This sequence joins TRBV5-1 and TRBJ2-3; TRBD2 is a possible D gene (6 bases). Looked up from germline, CDR1 is SGHRS and CDR2 is YFSETQ. V was shortened by 4 bases and J by 0 bases, with 12 bases between the two germline ends. The CDR3 spans 15 residues.

J is TRBJ2-1 and V is TRBV5-1, with 7 bases identical to TRBD1. Germline-derived CDR1 and CDR2 are SGHRS and YFSETQ. Trimming removed 1 base from V and 1 base from J; junction bases left unmatched: 2. This CDR3 spans 15 amino acids. The DNA for the CDR3 is TGCGCCAGCAGCTTGTCAGGGGGTTCCTACAATGAGCAGTTCTTC. Translation gives CASSLSGGSYNEQFF.

The chain employs TRBV25-1 and TRBJ2-1, with 8 bases matching TRBD1. The CDR3 is made up of 17 amino acids. The trim removed 2 bases at V and 4 bases at J, leaving 10 bases unmatched. Germline lookup yields CDR1 MGHDK and CDR2 SYGVNS. This chain's CDR3 is CASSEPPGQGSYNEQFF. Here the CDR3 DNA reads TGTGCCAGCAGTGAACCCCCCGGACAGGGTTCGTACAATGAGCAGTTCTTC.

The chain links TRBV19 to TRBJ2-1; 14 nucleotides line up with TRBD2. This CDR3 has 16 amino acids. V lost 1 base, J lost 7 bases, and 3 bases stayed unmatched. Germline CDR1 is LNHDA and CDR2 is SQIVND (reference sequence). The CDR3 is CASSIGGTSGRNEQFF. The CDR3 nucleotides are TGTGCCAGTAGTATAGGAGGGACTAGCGGGAGAAATGAGCAGTTCTTC.

The rearrangement uses TRBV19 and TRBJ2-1; D is perhaps TRBD1 (6 bases). Germline lookup yields CDR1 LNHDA and CDR2 SQIVND (reference sequence). The V end was cut by 6 bases, the J end by 0 bases, with 18 bases between. The CDR3 length is 17 residues. CDR3: CASSLRGGTSSYNEQFF. The CDR3 DNA is TGTGCCAGTAGCCTCAGAGGGGGAACGAGCTCCTACAATGAGCAGTTCTTC.

The table lists this clone with a few counts. The chain links TRBV11-2 to TRBJ1-2, with 8 bases matching TRBD1. Trimming at V came to 6 bases and at J to 4 bases, leaving 4 bases not matched to a gene. Germline V lookup: CDR1 SGHAT, CDR2 FQNNGV. There are 13 residues in the CDR3. The CDR3 sequence: CASRRDRSYGYTF. The CDR3 nucleotides read TGTGCCAGCAGGCGGGACAGGAGCTATGGCTACACCTTC.

The chain recombines TRBV5-6 with TRBJ1-4; no firm D call. V lost 0 bases and J lost 7, with 13 bases in between. Germline V gives CDR1 SGHDT, CDR2 YYEEEE. The length of the CDR3 is 15 residues. The DNA for the CDR3 is TGTGCCAGCAGCTTGGGCAGGAAAGGAGGTGAAAAACTGTTTTTT. Encoded protein: CASSLGRKGGEKLFF. The variable domain in full, completed from reference TRBV5-6 and TRBJ1-4, reads DAGVTQSPTHLIKTRGQQVTLRCSPKSGHDTVSWYQQALGQGPQFIFQYYEEEERQRGNFPDRFSGHQFPNYSSELNVNALLLGDSALYLCASSLGRKGGEKLFFGSGTQLSVL.

The J gene is TRBJ2-5, the V gene TRBV5-4; TRBD2 matches 11 bases. The V and J ends lost 3 bases and 7 bases, in that order; junction bases with no gene match: 11. In germline, CDR1 is SGHNT, CDR2 YYREEE (reference sequence). CDR3 length: 16 amino acids. This CDR3 is CASSSATSGVFGTQYF. CDR3 bases: TGTGCCAGCAGCTCAGCGACTAGCGGGGTTTTTGGGACCCAGTACTTC.

The rearrangement links TRBV9 to TRBJ2-1; weak D call: TRBD1 (5 bases). Trimming took off 4 bases at V and 5 bases at J, with 7 bases between the two ends. This CDR3 contains 12 residues. In germline, CDR1 is SGDLS, CDR2 YYNGEE. CDR3 loop: CASSTGDNEQFF. The CDR3 coding sequence is TGTGCCAGCAGCACAGGAGACAATGAGCAGTTCTTC.

The CDR3 sequence: CAWGRDRGIYEQYF. For the CDR3, the DNA is TGTGCCTGGGGCCGGGACAGGGGGATTTACGAGCAGTACTTC. This rearrangement joins TRBV30 to TRBJ2-7, with 11 bases that match TRBD1. The length of the CDR3 is 14 residues. Germline-derived CDR1 and CDR2 are GTSNPN and SVGIG (reference sequence). Trimming took 5 bases from V and 4 from J; bases not matched to a gene: 7. Looking up the rest from reference TRBV30 and TRBJ2-7 gives the full variable domain: SQTIHQWPATLVQPVGSPLSLECTVEGTSNPNLYWYRQAAGRGLQLLFYSVGIGQISSEVPQNLSASRPQDRQFILSSKKLLLSDSGFYLCAWGRDRGIYEQYFGPGTRLTVT.

V usage is TRBV13 and J usage is TRBJ2-7; 11 bases are a match to TRBD1. CDR3 length: 14 amino acids. Per the germline V gene, CDR1 is PRHDT and CDR2 is FYEKMQ (reference sequence). The trim removed 2 bases at V and 6 bases at J, leaving 3 bases unmatched. The CDR3 DNA reads as TGTGCCAGCAGCTTATCGGACAGGGGGCGCGAGCAGTACTTC. Translating gives CASSLSDRGREQYF.

The V gene is TRBV10-3, the J gene TRBJ2-7; possibly TRBD2 for D (6 bases). Trimming shortened V by 10 bases and J by 0 bases, and 19 bases separated the two germline ends. Germline-derived CDR1 and CDR2 are ENHRY and SYGVKD. The length of the CDR3 is 15 residues. The CDR3 is CATSSDGRSSYEQYF. CDR3 coding DNA: TGTGCCACCTCTTCGGACGGGAGAAGCTCCTACGAGCAGTACTTC.

This chain uses TRBV19 with TRBJ2-7; TRBD1 is a possible D gene (5 bases). Germline V lookup: CDR1 LNHDA, CDR2 SQIVND (reference sequence). The CDR3 covers 12 residues. The V gene lost 4 bases and the J gene lost 7 bases, with 11 bases spanning the gap. CDR3 bases: TGTGCCAGTAGTACCCTCGGACAAGAGCAGTACTTC. It encodes CASSTLGQEQYF.

The chain employs TRBV5-5 and TRBJ2-5, with 9 bases aligning to TRBD2. Germline-derived CDR1 and CDR2 are SGHKS and YYEKEE (reference sequence). The CDR3 has 15 residues. After removal of 3 bases from V and 1 base from J, the junction contained 4 bases not matched to a gene. The CDR3 loop reads CASSSWRGGQETQYF. CDR3 DNA: TGTGCCAGCAGCTCTTGGCGGGGGGGCCAAGAGACCCAGTACTTC.

This clone was seen a few times. The rearrangement uses TRBV11-3 and TRBJ2-7; 13 bases map to TRBD2. CDR1 is SGHNT and CDR2 is YENEEA in the germline V gene. The CDR3 covers 15 residues. Trimming took 5 bases from V and 2 from J; bases not matched to a gene: 3. CDR3 protein: CASSRGLAGTYEQYF. Written as DNA, the CDR3 is TGTGCCAGCAGCCGGGGACTAGCGGGAACCTACGAGCAGTACTTC.

The chain has TRBV11-1 and TRBJ1-2, with D unclear. Per germline, CDR1 SGHAT and CDR2 FQDESV (reference sequence). V lost 5 bases, J lost 4 bases, and 11 bases lay in between. This CDR3 region has 13 residues. The CDR3 loop is CASSRDGSYGYTF. The CDR3 DNA reads TGTGCCAGCAGCCGAGACGGGTCCTATGGCTACACCTTC.

This clone came up a few times. This chain joins TRBV10-3 and TRBJ1-2; no firm D call. The V and J ends lost 3 bases and 8 bases respectively, with 13 bases between them. The germline CDR1 and CDR2 sequences are ENHRY and SYGVKD. This CDR3 is built from 13 residues. CDR3 bases: TGTGCCATCAGTGAATCTGGGCCAACGGGCTACACCTTC. Amino acids: CAISESGPTGYTF.

The rearrangement joins TRBV7-2 to TRBJ2-5, with D possibly matching TRBD2 (6 bases). V was trimmed by 5 bases and J by 5 bases, leaving 12 bases between them. This CDR3 has 13 amino acids. Germline values: CDR1 SGHTA, CDR2 FQGNSA. CDR3 in DNA: TGTGCCAGCAGCGCGTGGGGGGTCGAGACCCAGTACTTC. Amino acids: CASSAWGVETQYF.

The chain recombines TRBV5-1 with TRBJ1-6; 9 bases align to TRBD1. This CDR3 comprises 14 residues. V lost 7 bases to trimming and J lost 7 bases; unmatched junction nucleotides: 6. Germline loops: CDR1 SGHRS, CDR2 YFSETQ. The CDR3 protein is CASRGTGTNSPLHF. The CDR3 coding sequence is TGCGCCAGCCGCGGGACAGGGACGAATTCACCCCTCCACTTT.

V is TRBV9 and J is TRBJ2-1; TRBD1 is a possible D gene (6 bases). Deletions cut 2 bases from V and 7 bases from J, with 10 bases between. Per the germline V gene, CDR1 is SGDLS and CDR2 is YYNGEE. CDR3 size: 13 residues. The CDR3 loop is CASSVTGTNEQFF. CDR3 in DNA: TGTGCCAGCAGCGTCACCGGGACAAATGAGCAGTTCTTC. Filled out from reference TRBV9 and TRBJ2-1, the complete variable domain reads DSGVTQTPKHLITATGQRVTLRCSPRSGDLSVYWYQQSLDQGLQFLIQYYNGEERAKGNILERFSAQQFPDLHSELNLSSLELGDSALYFCASSVTGTNEQFFGPGTRLTVL.

This clone has only one observation. This chain connects TRBV5-1 to TRBJ1-1; TRBD1 aligns across 9 bases. This CDR3 spans 14 amino acids. Germline V gene sequence: CDR1 SGHRS, CDR2 YFSETQ. Germline trimming cut 4 bases from V and 6 bases from J; bases unmatched to any gene: 7. CDR3 DNA: TGCGCCAGCAGCGGCGGGACAGGGAGCGCTGAAGCTTTCTTT. Translating it yields CASSGGTGSAEAFF. The full variable domain, its missing parts supplied by reference TRBV5-1 and TRBJ1-1, is KAGVTQTPRYLIKTRGQQVTLSCSPISGHRSVSWYQQTPGQGLQFLFEYFSETQRNKGNFPGRFSGRQFSNSRSEMNVSTLELGDSALYLCASSGGTGSAEAFFGQGTRLTVV.

The chain recombines TRBV2 with TRBJ1-2, with 9 bases aligning to TRBD1. Germline CDR1 SNHLY, CDR2 FYNNEI. The J segment lost 6 bases and the V segment lost 6 bases, leaving 2 bases of the junction unmatched. The CDR3 contains 12 residues. CDR3 DNA sequence: TGTGCCAGCAGGGGGACAGGGAATGGCTACACCTTC. Its protein is CASRGTGNGYTF.